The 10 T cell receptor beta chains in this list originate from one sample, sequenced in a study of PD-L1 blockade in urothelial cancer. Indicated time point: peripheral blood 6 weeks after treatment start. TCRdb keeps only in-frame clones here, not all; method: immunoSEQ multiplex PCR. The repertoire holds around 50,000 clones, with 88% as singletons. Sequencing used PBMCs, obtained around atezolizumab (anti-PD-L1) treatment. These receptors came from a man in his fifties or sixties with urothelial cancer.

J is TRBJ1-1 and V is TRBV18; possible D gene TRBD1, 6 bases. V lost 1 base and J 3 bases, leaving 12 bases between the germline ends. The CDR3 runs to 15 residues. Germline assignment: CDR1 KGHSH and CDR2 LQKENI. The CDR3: CASSPRSQGYTEAFF. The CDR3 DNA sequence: TGTGCCAGCTCACCACGGTCCCAGGGGTACACTGAAGCTTTCTTT.

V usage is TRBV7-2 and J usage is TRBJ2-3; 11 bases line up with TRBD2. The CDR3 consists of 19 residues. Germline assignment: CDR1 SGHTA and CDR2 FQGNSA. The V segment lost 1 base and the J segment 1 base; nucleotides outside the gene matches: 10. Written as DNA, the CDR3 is TGTGCCAGCAGCTTAGAGTGGCTAGCGGGAGGACGGGGCACAGATACGCAGTATTTT. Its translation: CASSLEWLAGGRGTDTQYF.

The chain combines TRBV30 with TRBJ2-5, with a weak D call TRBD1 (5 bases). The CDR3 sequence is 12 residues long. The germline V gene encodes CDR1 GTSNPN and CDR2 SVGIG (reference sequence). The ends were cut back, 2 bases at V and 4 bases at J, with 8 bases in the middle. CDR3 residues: CAWSPGIETQYF. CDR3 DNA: TGTGCCTGGAGTCCAGGGATAGAGACCCAGTACTTC.

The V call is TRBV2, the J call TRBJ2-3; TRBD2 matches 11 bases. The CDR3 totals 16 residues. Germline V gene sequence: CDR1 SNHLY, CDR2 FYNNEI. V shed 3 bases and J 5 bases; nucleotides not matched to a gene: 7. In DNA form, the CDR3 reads TGTGCCAGCAGTGACCTACTAGCGGGAGAGGAAGATACGCAGTATTTT. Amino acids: CASSDLLAGEEDTQYF.

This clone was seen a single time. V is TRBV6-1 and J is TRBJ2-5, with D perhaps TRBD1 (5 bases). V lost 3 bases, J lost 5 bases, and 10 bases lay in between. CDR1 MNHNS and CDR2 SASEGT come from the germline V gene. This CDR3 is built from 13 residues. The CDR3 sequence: CASSDRVLETQYF. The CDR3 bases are TGTGCCAGCAGTGACAGGGTTCTGGAGACCCAGTACTTC.

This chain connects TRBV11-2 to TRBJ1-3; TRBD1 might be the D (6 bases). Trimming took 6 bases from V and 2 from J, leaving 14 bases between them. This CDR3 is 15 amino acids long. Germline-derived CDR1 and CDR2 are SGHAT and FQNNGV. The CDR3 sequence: CASSFPGAAGNTIYF. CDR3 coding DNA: TGTGCCAGCAGTTTCCCAGGGGCTGCTGGAAACACCATATATTTT.

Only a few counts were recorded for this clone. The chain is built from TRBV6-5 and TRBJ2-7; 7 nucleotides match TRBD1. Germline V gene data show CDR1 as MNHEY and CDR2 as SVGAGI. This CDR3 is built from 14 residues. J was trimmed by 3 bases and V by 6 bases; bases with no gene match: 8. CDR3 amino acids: CASRATGSFYEQYF. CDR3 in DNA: TGTGCCAGCAGGGCGACAGGGTCTTTCTACGAGCAGTACTTC.

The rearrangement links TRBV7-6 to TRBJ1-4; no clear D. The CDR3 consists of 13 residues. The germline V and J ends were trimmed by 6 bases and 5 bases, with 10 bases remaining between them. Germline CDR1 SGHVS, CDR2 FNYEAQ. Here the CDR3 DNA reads TGTGCCAGCAGGAAAACAGACAATGAAAAACTGTTTTTT. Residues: CASRKTDNEKLFF.

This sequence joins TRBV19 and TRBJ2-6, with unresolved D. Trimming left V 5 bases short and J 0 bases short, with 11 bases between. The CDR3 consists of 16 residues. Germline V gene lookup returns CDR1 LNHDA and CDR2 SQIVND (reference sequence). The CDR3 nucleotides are TGTGCCAGTAGTTTCCGACTGCACTCTGGGGCCAACGTCCTGACTTTC. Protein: CASSFRLHSGANVLTF.

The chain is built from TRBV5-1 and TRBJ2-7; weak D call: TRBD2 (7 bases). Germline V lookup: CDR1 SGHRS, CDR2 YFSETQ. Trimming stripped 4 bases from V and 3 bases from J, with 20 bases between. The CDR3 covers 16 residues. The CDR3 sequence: CASSPALGGGNYEQYF. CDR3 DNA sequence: TGCGCCAGCAGCCCCGCCCTTGGGGGGGGCAACTACGAGCAGTACTTC.